Below, 12 T cell receptor beta chains from the same sample are listed, as sequenced in a study of shared clonotypes between healthy human individuals. Sequenced by immunoSEQ multiplex PCR; TCRdb stores in-frame clones only, minus some. The data contain approximately 530,000 clones, 95% to 96% of them seen just once; the ten biggest clones take up about 0.059%. The sample was naive CD4+ T cells sorted from blood. Sample subset: CD45RA+ positively selected. These receptors came from a young woman in good health.

The chain recombines TRBV18 with TRBJ2-7; possible D gene TRBD1, 6 bases. CDR1 KGHSH and CDR2 LQKENI come from the germline V gene. The CDR3 extends over 15 amino acids. Trimming took 2 bases from V and 3 from J, leaving 14 bases between them. The CDR3 DNA sequence: TGTGCCAGCTCACCATGGGCAGGGGATAGCTACGAGCAGTACTTC. Translated, it gives CASSPWAGDSYEQYF.

This CDR3 is CASSFASPPGTQYF. The CDR3 nucleotides are TGTGCCAGTAGTTTCGCGTCCCCCCCCGGGACCCAGTACTTC. The chain couples TRBV19 to TRBJ2-5; no firm D call. Germline V CDR1 and CDR2: LNHDA, SQIVND (reference sequence). V was pared by 5 bases and J by 7 bases, with 17 bases between. This CDR3 has 14 residues.

This chain joins TRBV19 and TRBJ2-5; D gene ambiguous. The CDR3 is made up of 15 amino acids. In germline, CDR1 is LNHDA, CDR2 SQIVND (reference sequence). Deletions cut 1 base from V and 5 bases from J, with 14 bases between. For the CDR3, the DNA is TGTGCCAGTAGTATAGTTGGCGAAGAGGCGGAGACCCAGTACTTC. It codes for CASSIVGEEAETQYF.

The rearrangement uses TRBV28 and TRBJ1-4; no reliable D call. CDR1 is MDHEN and CDR2 is SYDVKM in the germline V gene. The CDR3 has 13 residues. Trimming took off 3 bases at V and 7 bases at J, with 9 bases between the two ends. DNA for the CDR3: TGTGCCAGCAGTTTCGGCGGGGTTGAAAAACTGTTTTTT. Translation: CASSFGGVEKLFF.

This chain joins TRBV5-4 and TRBJ2-3; D is possibly TRBD2 (6 bases). Trimming took 5 bases from V and 7 from J, leaving 17 bases between them. The CDR3 consists of 14 residues. Per the germline V gene, CDR1 is SGHNT and CDR2 is YYREEE (reference sequence). This CDR3 is CASRLLGGSHTQYF. The DNA of the CDR3 is TGTGCCAGCAGGCTCCTCGGGGGATCCCATACGCAGTATTTT.

The chain joins TRBV11-1 to TRBJ2-7; TRBD1 is a possible D gene (6 bases). The CDR3 contains 14 residues. CDR1 is SGHAT and CDR2 is FQDESV in the germline V gene (reference sequence). Trimming removed 6 bases at V and 7 bases at J, with 19 bases between. CDR3 DNA sequence: TGTGCCAGCAGGATTACGACAGGCTCTAGGGAGCAGTACTTC. As protein: CASRITTGSREQYF.

J is TRBJ2-1 and V is TRBV11-3; the D gene could be TRBD1 or TRBD2 (5 bases each). Germline CDR1 and CDR2: SGHNT and YENEEA. This CDR3 contains 14 residues. Trimming pared 5 bases from V and 4 bases from J, leaving 12 bases between. Written as DNA, the CDR3 is TGTGCCAGCAGCATGGGACGGTCTTACAATGAGCAGTTCTTC. Encoded protein: CASSMGRSYNEQFF. Using reference TRBV11-3 and TRBJ2-1 for the parts outside the CDR3, the full variable domain is EAGVVQSPRYKIIEKKQPVAFWCNPISGHNTLYWYLQNLGQGPELLIRYENEEAVDDSQLPKDRFSAERLKGVDSTLKIQPAELGDSAVYLCASSMGRSYNEQFFGPGTRLTVL.

CDR3: CASSGRDRGADTQYF. The CDR3 DNA reads TGTGCCAGTAGTGGCCGGGACAGGGGGGCAGATACGCAGTATTTT. V gene TRBV19 combines with J gene TRBJ2-3, with TRBD1 identical over 11 bases. This CDR3 region has 15 residues. The J segment lost 4 bases and the V segment lost 5 bases, leaving 5 bases of the junction unmatched. Germline CDR1 is LNHDA and CDR2 is SQIVND (reference sequence).

The rearrangement uses TRBV19 and TRBJ2-1; 7 bases are shared with TRBD2. CDR3 length equals 15 residues. Per the germline V gene, CDR1 is LNHDA and CDR2 is SQIVND (reference sequence). Losses at the gene ends were 6 bases for V and 7 bases for J; bases not matched to a gene: 12. The CDR3: CASSPKGGRKNEQFF. The CDR3 coding sequence is TGTGCCAGTAGCCCAAAGGGCGGGAGAAAGAATGAGCAGTTCTTC.

The genes are TRBV5-1 and TRBJ2-3; D is unclear. Germline CDR1 is SGHRS and CDR2 is YFSETQ. The length of the CDR3 is 13 residues. Trimming left V 7 bases short and J 0 bases short, with 9 bases between. As DNA, the CDR3 is TGCGCCAGCCGCCCCCCCAGCACAGATACGCAGTATTTT. It encodes CASRPPSTDTQYF.

V usage is TRBV12-2 and J usage is TRBJ2-2. TRBV12-2 is a recognized pseudogene. CDR3 length equals 14 residues. The CDR3 coding sequence is TGTGCAAGTCGCTTAGAAGGGTCGACCTGGGAGCTGTTTTTT. This encodes CASRLEGSTWELFF.

The rearrangement uses TRBV6-1 and TRBJ2-7, with 9 bases identical to TRBD2. Looked up from germline, CDR1 is MNHNS and CDR2 is SASEGT. This CDR3 has 15 residues. Trimming at V came to 1 base and at J to 2 bases, leaving 3 bases not matched to a gene. The CDR3 reads CASSEGSGRTYEQYF. The CDR3 DNA follows: TGTGCCAGCAGTGAAGGTAGCGGGAGAACCTACGAGCAGTACTTC.